The count of the clone carrying this T cell receptor beta chain is one. The antigen is undetermined. The data belong to a study of CD8 T cells in Susac syndrome. Study conclusions and caveats: That the number of individuals in its TCR sequencing and HLA analysis was relatively small was acknowledged by the study.

The CD8+ and CD4+ T cells were isolated magnetically using a negative isolation approach, whereas the TEMRA cells were enriched by FACS. The length of the CDR3 is 14 residues. Germline CDR1 and CDR2: LNHNV and YYDKDF (reference sequence). After removal of 3 bases from V and 6 bases from J, the junction contained 5 bases not matched to a gene. A quantity of roughly 0.5 to 1 ug RNA underwent reverse transcription using random hexamers. The CDR3 of TCR beta was amplified by immunoSEQ multiplex PCR across 54 Vbeta and 13 Jbeta. TCRdb re-derived calls from the immunoSEQ multiplex PCR reads in MiXCR, one entry per CDR3 protein. The table lists around 79,000 distinct CDR3 sequences, roughly 94% of them singletons.

Sequencing was carried out using CD8+ T cells from PBMCs. This TCR was sampled from a human donor with multiple sclerosis. The chain employs TRBV15 and TRBJ2-7; TRBD1 aligns across 10 bases. Here the CDR3 reads CATSRDRGKGEQYF. CDR3 nucleotide sequence: TGTGCCACCAGCAGGGACAGGGGGAAGGGCGAGCAGTACTTC.